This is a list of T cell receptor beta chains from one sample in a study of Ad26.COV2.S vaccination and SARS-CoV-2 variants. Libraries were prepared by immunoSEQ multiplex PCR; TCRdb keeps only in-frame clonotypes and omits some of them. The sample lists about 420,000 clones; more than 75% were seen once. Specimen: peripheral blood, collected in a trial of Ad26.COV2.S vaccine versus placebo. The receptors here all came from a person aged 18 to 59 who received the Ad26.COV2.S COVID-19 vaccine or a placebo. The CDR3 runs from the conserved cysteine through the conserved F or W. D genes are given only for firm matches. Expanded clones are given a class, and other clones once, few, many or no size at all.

cdr3_nt: TGTGCCAGCAGCCCAGGGGGGCGCAGGTTCTTC
cdr3_aa: CASSPGGRRFF
clone_size: -
j_call: TRBJ2-1
v_call: TRBV12-3/TRBV12-4
d_call: -

cdr3_nt: TGTGCCAGCAGCTTGGTAACAGCTAATTCACCCCTCCACTTT
cdr3_aa: CASSLVTANSPLHF
clone_size: few
j_call: TRBJ1-6
v_call: TRBV5-4
d_call: -

cdr3_nt: TGTGCCAGCAGTTACCTTTCTGGGGGTACTGAAGCTTTCTTT
cdr3_aa: CASSYLSGGTEAFF
clone_size: -
j_call: TRBJ1-1
v_call: TRBV6-2/TRBV6-3
d_call: -

cdr3_nt: TGTGCCAGCAGCCTCGGGGGGCCCGGGACCCAGTACTTC
cdr3_aa: CASSLGGPGTQYF
clone_size: -
j_call: TRBJ2-5
v_call: TRBV6-2/TRBV6-3
d_call: -

cdr3_nt: TGTGCCAGCAGTCCGATAAATTCACCCCTCCACTTT
cdr3_aa: CASSPINSPLHF
clone_size: few
j_call: TRBJ1-6
v_call: TRBV27
d_call: -

cdr3_nt: TGCGCCAGCAGCCAACTCAGGGGGACCGGGGTGGCTAATTCACCCCTCCACTTT
cdr3_aa: CASSQLRGTGVANSPLHF
clone_size: once
j_call: TRBJ1-6
v_call: TRBV4-3
d_call: TRBD1

cdr3_nt: TGCGCCAGCAGCCAAGATCTCGGGGCAGGCTCTAACTATGGCTACACCTTC
cdr3_aa: CASSQDLGAGSNYGYTF
clone_size: -
j_call: TRBJ1-2
v_call: TRBV4-3
d_call: -

cdr3_nt: TGTGCCAGCAGCTTAGAGCACAGGGGTGTCGACACTGAAGCTTTCTTT
cdr3_aa: CASSLEHRGVDTEAFF
clone_size: once
j_call: TRBJ1-1
v_call: TRBV11-2
d_call: TRBD1

cdr3_nt: TGTGCCAGCACCAAAGGGAGGACAGCGGTCACAGATACGCAGTATTTT
cdr3_aa: CASTKGRTAVTDTQYF
clone_size: -
j_call: TRBJ2-3
v_call: TRBV2
d_call: -

cdr3_nt: TGTGCCAGCAGCCTCGGAGCGGGGGGCAACACCGGGGAGCTGTTTTTT
cdr3_aa: CASSLGAGGNTGELFF
clone_size: -
j_call: TRBJ2-2
v_call: TRBV7-2
d_call: TRBD2

cdr3_nt: TGTGCCAGCAGCCGGAGGTCCAAGGGGGGAGACGAGCAGTACTTC
cdr3_aa: CASSRRSKGGDEQYF
clone_size: -
j_call: TRBJ2-7
v_call: TRBV5-4
d_call: -

cdr3_nt: TGTGCCAGCAGCCAACTGGACAGGGCCACCGGGGAGCTGTTTTTT
cdr3_aa: CASSQLDRATGELFF
clone_size: -
j_call: TRBJ2-2
v_call: TRBV3-1/TRBV3-2
d_call: TRBD1

cdr3_nt: TGTGCCAGCAGTCCCCGGGTCCAAAATGGCTACACCTTC
cdr3_aa: CASSPRVQNGYTF
clone_size: -
j_call: TRBJ1-2
v_call: TRBV6-5
d_call: -

cdr3_nt: TGTGCCAGCAGCTCGTCAGGGTCGCCTCCTTATAACGAGCAGTACTTC
cdr3_aa: CASSSSGSPPYNEQYF
clone_size: -
j_call: TRBJ2-7
v_call: TRBV7-3
d_call: -

cdr3_nt: TGTGCCTGGAGTGTGGGGACAGGGGGATTCACAGATACGCAGTATTTT
cdr3_aa: CAWSVGTGGFTDTQYF
clone_size: -
j_call: TRBJ2-3
v_call: TRBV30
d_call: TRBD1

cdr3_nt: TGCGCCAGCAGTGAAGGACATCCTATTACCTACGAGCAGTACTTC
cdr3_aa: CASSEGHPITYEQYF
clone_size: -
j_call: TRBJ2-7
v_call: TRBV10-2
d_call: -

cdr3_nt: TGCGCCAGCAGCCTATCAGGAGGGGGGATCGTCGAAGAGACCCAGTACTTC
cdr3_aa: CASSLSGGGIVEETQYF
clone_size: -
j_call: TRBJ2-5
v_call: TRBV4-3
d_call: -

cdr3_nt: TGCGCCAGCAGCCACGAGTTTGACAGTGAAGCTTTCTTT
cdr3_aa: CASSHEFDSEAFF
clone_size: many
j_call: TRBJ1-1
v_call: TRBV4-1
d_call: -

cdr3_nt: TGTGCCAGCAGCCCAGGGGGGCGCAATACGCAGTATTTT
cdr3_aa: CASSPGGRNTQYF
clone_size: -
j_call: TRBJ2-3
v_call: TRBV7-2
d_call: -

cdr3_nt: TGTGCCAGCAGCACCTCCGGGACAGGGGTCGAAAAACTGTTTTTT
cdr3_aa: CASSTSGTGVEKLFF
clone_size: -
j_call: TRBJ1-4
v_call: TRBV9
d_call: TRBD1

cdr3_nt: TGTGCCAGCAGTCCGACAGGGGTGGGGCAGTACTTC
cdr3_aa: CASSPTGVGQYF
clone_size: -
j_call: TRBJ2-7
v_call: TRBV27
d_call: TRBD1

cdr3_nt: TGTGCCATCAAAGAACGGGAAGGGAAACACAATGAGCAGTTCTTC
cdr3_aa: CAIKEREGKHNEQFF
clone_size: -
j_call: TRBJ2-1
v_call: TRBV10-3
d_call: -

cdr3_nt: TGTGCCAGCAGTTTCCCCCGCCCGGGACTAGCTATAGCCAAAAACATTCAGTACTTC
cdr3_aa: CASSFPRPGLAIAKNIQYF
clone_size: -
j_call: TRBJ2-4
v_call: TRBV28
d_call: TRBD2

cdr3_nt: TGTGCCAGCAGCTTATCCGGGTCAAGAAGAGAGGGCGAGCAGTACTTC
cdr3_aa: CASSLSGSRREGEQYF
clone_size: few
j_call: TRBJ2-7
v_call: TRBV7-9
d_call: -

cdr3_nt: TGTGCCAGCAGTTTATCACCCCAACAGGGAGCCATAAGTCCGTCCGAGCAGTACTTC
cdr3_aa: CASSLSPQQGAISPSEQYF
clone_size: -
j_call: TRBJ2-7
v_call: TRBV27
d_call: -

cdr3_nt: TGTGCCACCAAGGACAGGGGAGACGAGCAGTACTTC
cdr3_aa: CATKDRGDEQYF
clone_size: few
j_call: TRBJ2-7
v_call: TRBV10-3
d_call: TRBD1

cdr3_nt: TGTGCCAGCAGTTTAGGGCAAGATGAAAAACTGTTTTTT
cdr3_aa: CASSLGQDEKLFF
clone_size: -
j_call: TRBJ1-4
v_call: TRBV28
d_call: -

cdr3_nt: TGTGCCACCTCACCGGGACAGAGTTACCGCAATCAGCCCCAGCATTTT
cdr3_aa: CATSPGQSYRNQPQHF
clone_size: -
j_call: TRBJ1-5
v_call: TRBV2
d_call: TRBD1

cdr3_nt: TGTGCCAGCAGTTACTCGGGACAGTACTACAATGAGCAGTTCTTC
cdr3_aa: CASSYSGQYYNEQFF
clone_size: few
j_call: TRBJ2-1
v_call: TRBV6-5
d_call: TRBD1

cdr3_nt: TGCAGCGTTGTTGGCACGGGAGGGGTCTATGGCTACACCTTC
cdr3_aa: CSVVGTGGVYGYTF
clone_size: -
j_call: TRBJ1-2
v_call: TRBV29-1
d_call: -

cdr3_nt: TGTGCCAGCAGCTTAGAGCTAGGGGGGTACGAGCAGTACTTC
cdr3_aa: CASSLELGGYEQYF
clone_size: -
j_call: TRBJ2-7
v_call: TRBV13
d_call: -

cdr3_nt: TGCAGTGCTCACTCGGAGAGGGCCCAGTACTTC
cdr3_aa: CSAHSERAQYF
clone_size: -
j_call: TRBJ2-5
v_call: TRBV20-1
d_call: -

cdr3_nt: TGTGCCAGCAGCCTGTATTTGGGGGCGGGCGGGGAGCTGTTTTTT
cdr3_aa: CASSLYLGAGGELFF
clone_size: -
j_call: TRBJ2-2
v_call: TRBV7-2
d_call: -

cdr3_nt: TGTGCCAGCAGCTTAGCGCAAGGTTCCGGGACCTACGAGCAGTACTTC
cdr3_aa: CASSLAQGSGTYEQYF
clone_size: -
j_call: TRBJ2-7
v_call: TRBV11-1
d_call: -

cdr3_nt: TGTGCCAGCAGCTTAGCGCTCCTGGGAAACGAAGCTTTCTTT
cdr3_aa: CASSLALLGNEAFF
clone_size: -
j_call: TRBJ1-1
v_call: TRBV7-9
d_call: -

cdr3_nt: TGTGCCAGCAGCCAAGGGAGGAGAGGGGATGGCTACACCTTC
cdr3_aa: CASSQGRRGDGYTF
clone_size: -
j_call: TRBJ1-2
v_call: TRBV3-1/TRBV3-2
d_call: -

cdr3_nt: TGTGCCAGCAGCACAGGGGTGGGCAACATTCAGTACTTC
cdr3_aa: CASSTGVGNIQYF
clone_size: -
j_call: TRBJ2-4
v_call: TRBV5-6
d_call: TRBD1

cdr3_nt: TGTGCCAGCAGTTACGTTCCTAGCAATGAGCAGTTCTTC
cdr3_aa: CASSYVPSNEQFF
clone_size: -
j_call: TRBJ2-1
v_call: TRBV6-5
d_call: -

cdr3_nt: TGTGCCAGCAGAGGGGACAGGGGGCCTTCCCCGAATGAGCAGTTCTTC
cdr3_aa: CASRGDRGPSPNEQFF
clone_size: -
j_call: TRBJ2-1
v_call: TRBV3-1/TRBV3-2
d_call: TRBD1

cdr3_nt: TGTGCCAGCAGCCAAGAAAGCGGGCTCAACACCGGGGAGCTGTTTTTT
cdr3_aa: CASSQESGLNTGELFF
clone_size: -
j_call: TRBJ2-2
v_call: TRBV4-2
d_call: -

cdr3_nt: TGTGCCAGCAAAGACCGCCATGTCTATAATTCACCCCTCCACTTT
cdr3_aa: CASKDRHVYNSPLHF
clone_size: -
j_call: TRBJ1-6
v_call: TRBV6-5
d_call: -

cdr3_nt: TGTGCCAGCAGCGTAGCCAGTCTCGCGGGGGGGAGCGGGGAGCTGTTTTTT
cdr3_aa: CASSVASLAGGSGELFF
clone_size: -
j_call: TRBJ2-2
v_call: TRBV9
d_call: TRBD2

cdr3_nt: TGTGCCAGCACAACCCAAACAGGGATCGTCAATCAGCCCCAGCATTTT
cdr3_aa: CASTTQTGIVNQPQHF
clone_size: -
j_call: TRBJ1-5
v_call: TRBV19
d_call: -

cdr3_nt: TGTGCCAGCAGCTTAGTTCCTGAAGCTTTCTTT
cdr3_aa: CASSLVPEAFF
clone_size: -
j_call: TRBJ1-1
v_call: TRBV11-2
d_call: -

cdr3_nt: TGTGCCAGCAGCCTAGGGGGGAGGAATGAGCAGTTCTTC
cdr3_aa: CASSLGGRNEQFF
clone_size: once
j_call: TRBJ2-1
v_call: TRBV5-6
d_call: -

cdr3_nt: TGCGCCAGCAGCCCATCCGGGGGGCCCCAAGATACGCAGTATTTT
cdr3_aa: CASSPSGGPQDTQYF
clone_size: -
j_call: TRBJ2-3
v_call: TRBV5-1
d_call: -

cdr3_nt: TGTGCCTGGGTATTAGGGAATGAAAAACTGTTTTTT
cdr3_aa: CAWVLGNEKLFF
clone_size: -
j_call: TRBJ1-4
v_call: TRBV30
d_call: -

cdr3_nt: TGCGCCAGCAGCCAAGCGGGGGGGCTTAGTACCGGGGAGCTGTTTTTT
cdr3_aa: CASSQAGGLSTGELFF
clone_size: -
j_call: TRBJ2-2
v_call: TRBV4-3
d_call: TRBD2